This T cell receptor (beta chain) was identified during a study of T cells after yellow fever vaccination. Study-level findings and limits: Repertoires obtained by FACS sorting could include abundant clonotypes that entered as contaminants from the bulk population. Peaking on day 5 versus 15, the secondary response was faster but weaker. Post-booster repertoires contained most primary-vaccination clones again (roughly 95% CD4, around 88% CD8).

To note about this clonotype: Antigen: not known.

V gave up 3 bases and J gave up 3 bases; unmatched junction bases: 5. Germline-derived CDR1 and CDR2 are SNHLY and FYNNEI. This CDR3 has 14 amino acids. 5'RACE template switching produced TCR cDNA carrying a universal primer site and UMIs. One entry per CDR3 protein, called by TCRdb with MiXCR from the 5' RACE reads. Found here are just under 600,000 distinct CDR3 sequences, roughly 13% of them singletons; the top ten hold around 15%. The specimen was PBMCs, collected on the day of the yellow fever booster vaccination. This clonotype was sampled from a man aged 30 to 39 who received the YFV17D yellow fever vaccine. The chain couples TRBV2 to TRBJ2-7; TRBD2 agrees at 7 bases. The CDR3 loop is CASSEVAGVYEQYF. CDR3 coding DNA: TGTGCCAGCAGTGAGGTCGCGGGAGTCTACGAGCAGTACTTC.